These 12 T cell receptor beta chains originate from one sample sequenced in a study of blood T cell repertoires in COVID-19. The protocol was immunoSEQ multiplex PCR, while the TCRdb copy is restricted to in-frame clones and leaves out a portion. The table lists some 45,000 clones, 75% to 85% of them singletons. The sequenced material came from peripheral blood. The receptors originated from an elderly man in a cohort sampled during active COVID-19.

This clone was seen only a few times. The V gene is TRBV10-3, the J gene TRBJ2-2; D is unresolved. Germline values: CDR1 ENHRY, CDR2 SYGVKD. The V end lost 6 bases, the J end lost 7 bases, and 12 bases lay between the germline ends. This CDR3 is 13 amino acids long. DNA of the CDR3: TGTGCCATCAGGCGGATCGAGATCGGGGAGCTGTTTTTT. It is translated as CAIRRIEIGELFF.

The V and J genes are TRBV9 and TRBJ1-3; D gene ambiguous. This CDR3 spans 16 amino acids. V was clipped by 0 bases and J by 1 base, with 11 bases between them. CDR1 SGDLS and CDR2 YYNGEE come from the germline V gene. CDR3 nucleotides: TGTGCCAGCAGCGTAGAAGGAGGGTGGTCTGGAAACACCATATATTTT. It yields the protein CASSVEGGWSGNTIYF.

A few counts support this clone. The rearrangement uses TRBV28 and TRBJ2-7; D possibly corresponds to TRBD2 (6 bases). Trimming pared 2 bases from V and 3 bases from J, leaving 14 bases between. Germline V gives CDR1 MDHEN, CDR2 SYDVKM. The CDR3 is 15 amino acids. The CDR3 DNA sequence: TGTGCCAGCAGTTTACCGGGGGACCCGGGCTACGAGCAGTACTTC. Translation: CASSLPGDPGYEQYF.

This clone came up once. The chain uses TRBV18 and TRBJ2-1, with D perhaps matching TRBD2 (5 bases). There are 14 residues in the CDR3. Trimming took off 0 bases at V and 6 bases at J, with 9 bases between the two ends. CDR1 is KGHSH, CDR2 LQKENI, per germline. The CDR3 region has the DNA TGTGCCAGCTCACCACCGGCCGGGGTCAATGAGCAGTTCTTC. This sequence encodes CASSPPAGVNEQFF. The whole variable domain, remainder taken from reference TRBV18 and TRBJ2-1, is NAGVMQNPRHLVRRRGQEARLRCSPMKGHSHVYWYRQLPEEGLKFMVYLQKENIIDESGMPKERFSAEFPKEGPSILRIQQVVRGDSAAYFCASSPPAGVNEQFFGPGTRLTVL.

The V gene is TRBV5-1, the J gene TRBJ1-4, with 12 bases matching TRBD1. The length of the CDR3 is 14 residues. V dropped 4 bases and J dropped 8; count of bases not matched to a gene: 3. The V gene's germline CDR1 is SGHRS and CDR2 YFSETQ. The CDR3 bases are TGCGCCAGCAGCACCGGGACAGGGGGCGAAAAACTGTTTTTT. It codes for CASSTGTGGEKLFF.

The chain employs TRBV28 and TRBJ2-7, with 9 bases identical to TRBD2. There are 15 residues in the CDR3. Germline V gives CDR1 MDHEN, CDR2 SYDVKM. With V trimmed by 2 bases and J by 2 bases, 4 bases remained unmatched. The CDR3 loop is CASSLGASGTYEQYF. The DNA for the CDR3 is TGTGCCAGCAGTTTAGGGGCTAGCGGGACCTACGAGCAGTACTTC.

The chain couples TRBV2 to TRBJ2-7; 12 positions agree with TRBD1. Germline V CDR1 and CDR2: SNHLY, FYNNEI. J was trimmed by 6 bases and V by 6 bases; bases with no gene match: 3. The CDR3 spans 13 residues. The CDR3: CASRGQGAPEQYF. DNA of the CDR3: TGTGCCAGCAGGGGACAGGGGGCCCCCGAGCAGTACTTC.

The chain links TRBV10-3 to TRBJ2-7, with 7 bases fitting TRBD1. This CDR3 is 16 amino acids long. The V and J ends lost 5 bases and 0 bases, in that order; junction bases with no gene match: 10. Germline loops: CDR1 ENHRY, CDR2 SYGVKD. CDR3 protein: CAISNKKGQLSYEQYF. DNA for the CDR3: TGTGCCATCAGTAACAAAAAGGGACAGCTCTCCTACGAGCAGTACTTC.

This clone was counted once. The chain recombines TRBV4-2 with TRBJ2-3, with 10 bases that match TRBD2. With 1 base clipped from V and 1 base from J, the junction kept 2 bases outside the gene matches. The CDR3 consists of 16 residues. Per germline, CDR1 LGHNA and CDR2 YNFKEQ. The CDR3 sequence is CASSQGTSGGTDTQYF. The CDR3, as DNA: TGTGCCAGCAGCCAAGGCACTAGCGGGGGCACAGATACGCAGTATTTT.

This chain links TRBV30 with TRBJ1-5; D is perhaps TRBD1 (5 bases). V was trimmed by 5 bases and J by 4 bases, leaving 12 bases between them. CDR1 and CDR2 (germline): GTSNPN, SVGIG (reference sequence). The CDR3 has 13 amino acids. The CDR3 reads CAWSGGWNQPQHF. In DNA, the CDR3 is TGTGCCTGGTCGGGGGGGTGGAATCAGCCCCAGCATTTT.

Judged by abundance, this clone is medium-sized (0.01 to 0.1%). The J gene is TRBJ2-3, the V gene TRBV4-3, with 10 bases fitting TRBD2. Germline-derived CDR1 and CDR2 are LGHNA and YSLEER. V was pared by 0 bases and J by 9 bases, with 12 bases of the junction left unmatched. The CDR3 contains 17 residues. This CDR3 is CASSQDSASGSRETQYF. Here the CDR3 DNA reads TGCGCCAGCAGCCAAGATTCGGCTAGCGGGAGTAGGGAAACGCAGTATTTT.

The chain carries TRBV5-1 and TRBJ2-7; 9 nucleotides match TRBD2. Germline assignment: CDR1 SGHRS and CDR2 YFSETQ. Germline trimming cut 4 bases from V and 3 bases from J; bases unmatched to any gene: 8. The CDR3 sequence is 15 residues long. The CDR3 DNA sequence: TGCGCCAGCAGCCCATCCCTAGCGGGGAACTACGAGCAGTACTTC. This codes for CASSPSLAGNYEQYF.